This TCR beta chain was sequenced for a study of technical replicates of blood from a handful of donors. Profiling relied on immunoSEQ multiplex PCR, and the TCRdb table lists in-frame clones only, not all of them. The table lists some 56,000 clones, 90% to 95% of them singletons. Trimming took off 2 bases at V and 1 base at J, with 6 bases between the two ends. The CDR3 totals 13 residues. Per the germline V gene, CDR1 is SGHTS and CDR2 is YDEGEE. The receptor was isolated from a human donor in good health. Some clones in this sample may be carry-over from other donors' samples. Sample: PBMCs. The chain couples TRBV5-8 to TRBJ1-1; D not certain. CDR3: CASSFPWNTEAFF. The CDR3 DNA reads as TGTGCCAGCAGCTTTCCGTGGAACACTGAAGCTTTCTTT.